This entry lists 20 T cell receptor beta chains sequenced from one sample in a study of T cell repertoires in cytomegalovirus infection. TCRdb re-analysed the reads in MiXCR, keeping a single row per CDR3 protein. This table has around 740,000 distinct CDR3 sequences, under 40% appearing once. The sequenced sample consisted of PBMCs. The receptors stem from a human donor in good health (CMV status not recorded). Some clones in this sample may be carry-over from other donors' samples.

This clonotype was counted only a few times. The rearrangement joins TRBV12-3 or TRBV12-4 to TRBJ1-1; D possibly corresponds to TRBD1 (5 bases). The CDR3 loop spans 15 amino acids. The V end lost 1 base, the J end lost 3 bases, and 12 bases lay between the germline ends. The CDR3 DNA reads as TGTGCCAGCAGTTTAGATGTGGGGGAGGACACTGAAGCTTTCTTT. Amino acids: CASSLDVGEDTEAFF.

CDR3 coding DNA: TGTGCCAGCAGAAACAACCGTGACAGCGGCTACACCTTC. Protein product: CASRNNRDSGYTF. The gene calls are TRBV7-9 and TRBJ1-2, with D tentatively TRBD1 (5 bases). V was cut by 6 bases and J by 8 bases, with 16 bases left in between. CDR1 is SEHNR, CDR2 FQNEAQ, per germline (reference sequence). This CDR3 spans 13 amino acids.

In this sample, this clonotype turned up many times. The V call is TRBV7-2, the J call TRBJ2-2; D may be TRBD1 (5 bases). This CDR3 is built from 14 residues. The ends were cut back, 7 bases at V and 3 bases at J, with 12 bases in the middle. The germline V gene has CDR1 SGHTA and CDR2 FQGNSA. CDR3 sequence (DNA): TGTGCCAGCACCCTGACAGTACACACCGGGGAGCTGTTTTTT. This sequence encodes CASTLTVHTGELFF.

The V call is TRBV6-2 or TRBV6-3, the J call TRBJ1-3; unclear D gene. Germline assignment: CDR1 MNHEY and CDR2 SVGEGT. The ends were cut back, 2 bases at V and 7 bases at J, with 6 bases in the middle. The CDR3 contains 12 residues. CDR3 in DNA: TGTGCCAGCAGTTACGGAGCCAACACCATATATTTT. It yields the protein CASSYGANTIYF.

Notes on this clonotype: Sequence at one end of the junction differs from germline and may be a read error. The chain uses TRBV28 and TRBJ2-1; TRBD2 might be the D (6 bases). The V gene's germline CDR1 is MDHEN and CDR2 SYDVKM. The CDR3 is 15 residues long. In DNA, the CDR3 is TGTGACAGCAGACCACCGGGACTTATTTACAATGAGCAGTTCTTC. It specifies CDSRPPGLIYNEQFF. The variable domain in full, completed from reference TRBV28 and TRBJ2-1, reads DVKVTQSSRYLVKRTGEKVFLECVQDMDHENMFWYRQDPGLGLRLIYFSYDVKMKEKGDIPEGYSVSREKKERFSLILESASTNQTSMYLCDSRPPGLIYNEQFFGPGTRLTVL.

This clonotype showed up just a few times. V is TRBV12-3 or TRBV12-4 and J is TRBJ1-6; D is perhaps TRBD1 (6 bases). The CDR3 is made up of 14 amino acids. Trimming took off 2 bases at V and 9 bases at J, with 11 bases between the two ends. This chain's CDR3 is CASSLSGAASPLHF. CDR3 DNA sequence: TGTGCCAGCAGTTTATCAGGGGCGGCTTCACCCCTCCACTTT.

The rearrangement links TRBV5-4 to TRBJ1-5, with 8 bases lining up with TRBD1. Per germline, CDR1 SGHNT and CDR2 YYREEE (reference sequence). The V gene end was trimmed by 9 bases and the J gene end by 1 base; junction bases not matched to a gene: 9. This CDR3 has 15 residues. The CDR3 spells CANIPDRGSNQPQHF. The CDR3 DNA reads TGTGCCAACATTCCCGACAGGGGAAGCAATCAGCCCCAGCATTTT. The variable domain in full, with the rest retrieved from reference TRBV5-4 and TRBJ1-5, is ETGVTQSPTHLIKTRGQQVTLRCSSQSGHNTVSWYQQALGQGPQFIFQYYREEENGRGNFPPRFSGLQFPNYSSELNVNALELDDSALYLCANIPDRGSNQPQHFGDGTRLSIL.

V and J are TRBV5-6 and TRBJ2-1, with 8 bases lining up with TRBD2. The CDR3 is made up of 15 amino acids. The V and J ends lost 5 bases and 2 bases, in that order; junction bases with no gene match: 6. In germline, CDR1 is SGHDT, CDR2 YYEEEE. CDR3 sequence reads: CASRLSGSTYNEQFF. The CDR3 DNA reads as TGTGCCAGCAGATTAAGCGGGAGCACCTACAATGAGCAGTTCTTC.

The table lists this clonotype with a few counts. This chain links TRBV20-1 with TRBJ2-2; D unclear. Trimming took 1 base from V and 4 from J, leaving 16 bases between them. This CDR3 has 16 amino acids. Per the germline V gene, CDR1 is DFQATT and CDR2 is SNEGSKA (reference sequence). CDR3 sequence reads: CSARVRGPTFTGELFF. The CDR3 DNA reads TGCAGTGCTAGAGTTCGTGGTCCAACCTTCACCGGGGAGCTGTTTTTT.

This clonotype occurred many times. This chain joins TRBV6-1 and TRBJ2-1, with 8 bases matching TRBD1. CDR1 and CDR2 from the germline V gene are MNHNS and SASEGT. The CDR3 covers 15 residues. V was clipped by 6 bases and J by 7 bases; unmatched bases: 11. CDR3 sequence: CASSVGWTGRNEQFF. The DNA of the CDR3 is TGTGCCAGCAGCGTGGGCTGGACAGGGAGAAATGAGCAGTTCTTC.

This clonotype appeared many times. The CDR3 region has the DNA TGTGCCAGCAGCACGGGACTGAACTCTGGAAACACCATATATTTT. Its translation: CASSTGLNSGNTIYF. The rearrangement uses TRBV7-8 and TRBJ1-3, with D maybe TRBD1 (5 bases). CDR1 SGHVS and CDR2 FQNEAQ come from the germline V gene. The CDR3 has 15 amino acids. Trimming removed 5 bases from V and 0 bases from J, with 11 bases in between.

A few counts support this clonotype. The V call is TRBV28, the J call TRBJ2-7; D gene ambiguous. This CDR3 region has 14 residues. CDR1 is MDHEN, CDR2 SYDVKM, per germline. V lost 1 base to trimming and J lost 6 bases, with 13 bases between them. CDR3 nucleotides: TGTGCCAGCAGTTTATACGGTAGTCGGGTCGAGCAGTACTTC. It translates to CASSLYGSRVEQYF.

This clonotype was counted only a few times. This chain connects TRBV11-2 to TRBJ2-5; either TRBD1 or TRBD2 may supply D (6 bases each). Germline values: CDR1 SGHAT, CDR2 FQNNGV. The CDR3 consists of 14 residues. V dropped 4 bases and J dropped 3 bases, with 12 bases sitting between them. The chain's CDR3 is CASSSDRREETQYF. DNA for the CDR3: TGTGCCAGCAGCTCCGACAGGAGGGAAGAGACCCAGTACTTC.

V and J are TRBV12-3 or TRBV12-4 and TRBJ2-7; 8 positions match TRBD2. V trimming: 6 bases; J trimming: 6 bases; junction bases outside the gene matches: 10. This CDR3 is built from 14 residues. DNA for the CDR3: TGTGCCAGCAGCTGGGGCGGGGGGTCCCCCGAGCAGTACTTC. This translates into CASSWGGGSPEQYF.

Concerning this clonotype itself: Germline is not matched at one junction end, which may reflect a read error. The J gene is TRBJ2-3, the V gene TRBV7-2, with D tentatively TRBD2 (7 bases). Per germline, CDR1 SGHTA and CDR2 FQGNSA. The CDR3 consists of 15 residues. The CDR3 here is CYSSRGGDFTDTHYF. CDR3 nucleotides: TGTTACAGCAGCCGCGGGGGCGACTTCACAGATACGCATTATTTT.

CDR3 DNA: TGTGCCACCAGCAGAGGGGTCGGAGACTCCTACGAGCAGTACTTC. Its translation is CATSRGVGDSYEQYF. The V and J genes are TRBV15 and TRBJ2-7, with D hard to call. This CDR3 has 15 residues. V gave up 1 base and J gave up 0 bases, with 10 bases separating them. Germline V CDR1 and CDR2: LNHNV, YYDKDF (reference sequence).

The chain uses TRBV6-2 or TRBV6-3 and TRBJ2-7; perhaps TRBD2 as D (6 bases). This CDR3 is built from 14 residues. CDR1 and CDR2 from the germline V gene are MNHEY and SVGEGT. Trimming removed 5 bases at V and 7 bases at J, with 18 bases between. The CDR3 loop reads CASSLPSVLKEQYF. Written as DNA, the CDR3 is TGTGCCAGCAGTCTTCCTAGCGTACTCAAGGAGCAGTACTTC.

This clonotype occurred a few times. The V and J genes are TRBV4-1 and TRBJ1-4; TRBD1 aligns across 10 bases. Germline CDR1 is MGHRA and CDR2 is YSYEKL. V gave up 2 bases and J gave up 4 bases; unmatched junction bases: 4. The CDR3 extends over 16 amino acids. The CDR3: CASSQPGQGINEKLFF. The CDR3 DNA is TGCGCCAGCAGCCAACCGGGACAGGGGATTAATGAAAAACTGTTTTTT.

The V and J genes are TRBV25-1 and TRBJ2-7, with 11 bases identical to TRBD2. In germline, CDR1 is MGHDK, CDR2 SYGVNS. With V trimmed by 4 bases and J by 5 bases, 7 bases remained unmatched. This CDR3 region has 15 residues. CDR3 residues: CASSALAGGTNEQYF. The CDR3 DNA reads as TGTGCCAGCAGTGCGCTAGCGGGGGGAACTAACGAGCAGTACTTC.

The V and J genes are TRBV28 and TRBJ1-2; 7 nucleotides line up with TRBD1. J gave up 8 bases and V 5 bases, and 5 bases lay outside the gene matches. The CDR3 length is 12 residues. Germline CDR1 MDHEN, CDR2 SYDVKM. CDR3 in amino acids: CASSTTGPGYTF. The CDR3 DNA follows: TGTGCCAGCAGTACGACAGGGCCGGGCTACACCTTC.